The 18 T cell receptor beta chains listed next were all sequenced from one sample in a study of T cells expressing NK-cell markers. TCRdb reanalyzed the 5' RACE reads, giving one entry per CDR3 protein sequence and no DNA. The listing contains about 460,000 distinct CDR3 sequences. The sample taken for sequencing was blood T cells: a sorted CD56 or NKG2C T cell subset, CD4+ or CD8+ T cells, or bulk PBMC T cells (not recorded which). Receptors originate from a woman between 45 and 60 years old in good health.

The rearrangement joins TRBV7-6 to TRBJ2-1; TCRdb outputs TRBD2, but without DNA this stays unchecked. Germline-derived CDR1 and CDR2 are SGHVS and FNYEAQ. The CDR3 is 18 residues long. The CDR3 sequence: CASSTATPGLAAYNEQFF.

V is TRBV7-8 and J is TRBJ2-2; TCRdb's D call of TRBD1 is untestable without DNA. Germline lookup yields CDR1 SGHVS and CDR2 FQNEAQ. The CDR3 runs to 17 residues. The CDR3 region is CASSLAVGGSRTGELFF.

The V and J genes are TRBV5-1 and TRBJ2-2; TCRdb's D gene call, TRBD2, goes unchecked for lack of DNA. The germline gives CDR1 SGHRS, CDR2 YFSETQ. This CDR3 has 14 residues. The CDR3 reads CASSPMEGTGELFF.

The V gene is TRBV6-1, the J gene TRBJ2-7; there is no DNA to check the TCRdb D call of TRBD1. This CDR3 has 14 amino acids. CDR1 and CDR2 from the germline V gene are MNHNS and SASEGT. This CDR3 reads CASRRRDRSYEQYF.

The chain employs TRBV29-1 and TRBJ1-1. This CDR3 has 12 amino acids. Per germline, CDR1 SQVTM and CDR2 ANQGSEA. CDR3 sequence reads: CSVTGFEVEAFF. Looking up the rest from reference TRBV29-1 and TRBJ1-1 gives the full variable domain: SAVISQKPSRDICQRGTSLTIQCQVDSQVTMMFWYRQQPGQSLTLIATANQGSEATYESGFVIDKFPISRPNLTFSTLTVSNMSPEDSSIYLCSVTGFEVEAFFGQGTRLTVV.

This chain connects TRBV11-3 to TRBJ1-3. CDR3 size: 15 residues. Germline loops: CDR1 SGHNT, CDR2 YENEEA. The CDR3 protein is CASSFRDFGRDTIYF.

This chain joins TRBV19 and TRBJ2-1. This CDR3 spans 16 amino acids. Looked up from germline, CDR1 is LNHDA and CDR2 is SQIVND (reference sequence). CDR3 sequence: CASSLDPVSSYNEQFF. Combining the CDR3 with reference TRBV19 and TRBJ2-1 gives the whole variable domain DGGITQSPKYLFRKEGQNVTLSCEQNLNHDAMYWYRQDPGQGLRLIYYSQIVNDFQKGDIAEGYSVSREKKESFPLTVTSAQKNPTAFYLCASSLDPVSSYNEQFFGPGTRLTVL.

V is TRBV6-1 and J is TRBJ2-2; TCRdb gives TRBD2 as the D gene, but with no DNA this cannot be confirmed. Looked up from germline, CDR1 is MNHNS and CDR2 is SASEGT. CDR3 length equals 16 residues. This chain's CDR3 is CASSEASGRLTGELFF.

V usage is TRBV20-1 and J usage is TRBJ2-4. The CDR3 sequence is 15 residues long. Germline values: CDR1 DFQATT, CDR2 SNEGSKA (reference sequence). CDR3 protein: CSASGEFVAKNIQYF.

This chain connects TRBV5-1 to TRBJ2-1; the D gene TCRdb calls, TRBD2, cannot be checked with no DNA. The CDR3 has 15 residues. Per the germline V gene, CDR1 is SGHRS and CDR2 is YFSETQ. CDR3 residues: CASSASGRWNNEQFF.

This chain joins TRBV28 and TRBJ2-7; no DNA is available, so the TRBD1 call from TCRdb remains unchecked. This CDR3 comprises 14 residues. Germline CDR1 MDHEN, CDR2 SYDVKM. CDR3 loop: CASSSPAGDDEQYF. The full variable domain, its missing parts supplied by reference TRBV28 and TRBJ2-7, is DVKVTQSSRYLVKRTGEKVFLECVQDMDHENMFWYRQDPGLGLRLIYFSYDVKMKEKGDIPEGYSVSREKKERFSLILESASTNQTSMYLCASSSPAGDDEQYFGPGTRLTVT.

V and J are TRBV4-1 and TRBJ2-1; TCRdb returns TRBD2, unconfirmable since there is no DNA. Germline CDR1 is MGHRA and CDR2 is YSYEKL. This CDR3 has 15 amino acids. The CDR3 loop is CASSRLANTYNEQFF.

The chain carries TRBV20-1 and TRBJ2-1; TCRdb's assignment of TRBD2 cannot be checked, as there is no DNA. CDR3 length: 18 amino acids. Germline V gene lookup returns CDR1 DFQATT and CDR2 SNEGSKA (reference sequence). Here the CDR3 reads CSARMPRPLAGEKESQFF.

The chain has TRBV9 and TRBJ2-7. Germline V lookup: CDR1 SGDLS, CDR2 YYNGEE. The CDR3 sequence is 14 residues long. CDR3 loop: CASSLGGSPYEQYF.

V is TRBV18 and J is TRBJ1-1. CDR1 KGHSH and CDR2 LQKENI come from the germline V gene. This CDR3 comprises 13 residues. Here the CDR3 reads CASSLGSVPEAFF.

V gene TRBV14 combines with J gene TRBJ2-3. The CDR3 is 14 residues long. Per germline, CDR1 SGHDN and CDR2 FVKESK. CDR3 residues: CASSQDLVGHTQYF.

The CDR3 spells CASSLGGRAGGDGYTF. V gene TRBV5-1 combines with J gene TRBJ1-2. Germline V CDR1 and CDR2: SGHRS, YFSETQ. The CDR3 is 16 residues long.

The chain employs TRBV10-3 and TRBJ1-3; the D call from TCRdb, TRBD1, cannot be confirmed without DNA. The CDR3 is 16 amino acids. Per germline, CDR1 ENHRY and CDR2 SYGVKD. The CDR3 sequence is CAISETGARAGNTIYF.